Each of the 6 T cell receptor beta chains below was sequenced from the same sample in a study of vaccination and CD4 T cells after COVID-19. Time point denoted: late sampling 161 to 241 days after vaccination in a few convalescent patients. Treatment given: approximately nine-day PBMC culture with coronavirus spike peptide pools or control peptides (ViraFEST assay). Their antigens remain unidentified. The Oncomine TCR Beta short-read assay sequenced DNA from cultured CD4+ T cells. Each CDR3 protein is one row after TCRdb ran MiXCR on the PCR reads. Here the sample spans about 26,000 distinct CDR3 sequences, 40% to 45% being singletons. The sequenced sample was CD4+ T cells from blood, cultured in vitro, obtained about 7 months after SARS-CoV-2 vaccination. These receptors were taken from a human donor who had recovered from COVID-19.

The J gene is TRBJ2-1, the V gene TRBV6-1, with a possible D match to TRBD1 (6 bases). Trimming shortened V by 7 bases and J by 3 bases, and 19 bases separated the two germline ends. The germline gives CDR1 MNHNS, CDR2 SASEGT. The CDR3 runs to 16 residues. Here the CDR3 DNA reads TGTGCCAGCATCGGACCCGCCGGACAGAACTACAATGAGCAGTTCTTC. This sequence encodes CASIGPAGQNYNEQFF.

This clonotype was detected a few times. The chain combines TRBV15 with TRBJ2-3; TRBD2 might be the D (5 bases). The CDR3 length is 14 residues. CDR1 and CDR2 from the germline V gene are LNHNV and YYDKDF (reference sequence). V lost 0 bases and J lost 4, with 8 bases in between. CDR3 in DNA: TGTGCCACCAGCAGAGATTTCGGGGCAGATACGCAGTATTTT. This sequence encodes CATSRDFGADTQYF.

V usage is TRBV20-1 and J usage is TRBJ2-3; 10 bases fit TRBD2. Germline CDR1 reads DFQATT; CDR2 reads SNEGSKA (reference sequence). The V gene end was trimmed by 5 bases and the J gene end by 4 bases; junction bases not matched to a gene: 6. The CDR3 sequence is 14 residues long. The chain's CDR3 is CSAGIAGGSDTQYF. CDR3 nucleotides: TGCAGTGCTGGAATAGCGGGAGGTTCAGATACGCAGTATTTT.

The CDR3 DNA reads TGTGCCAGCAGCTACAGACTAGTGAGCTCCTACAATGAGCAGTTCTTC. This sequence encodes CASSYRLVSSYNEQFF. V gene TRBV7-8 combines with J gene TRBJ2-1, with D perhaps TRBD2 (6 bases). Germline V lookup: CDR1 SGHVS, CDR2 FQNEAQ. The CDR3 covers 16 residues. Trimming left V 4 bases short and J 0 bases short, with 13 bases between.

The chain employs TRBV28 and TRBJ1-5; TRBD1 aligns across 8 bases. This CDR3 comprises 16 residues. V was pared by 6 bases and J by 3 bases, with 10 bases of the junction left unmatched. Germline CDR1 MDHEN, CDR2 SYDVKM. The CDR3: CASRPDRARHNQPQHF. In DNA, the CDR3 is TGTGCCAGCAGGCCGGACAGGGCCCGACACAATCAGCCCCAGCATTTT.

This clonotype showed up just a few times. The rearrangement joins TRBV6-1 to TRBJ2-6; D may correspond to TRBD1 or TRBD2 (5 bases each). Germline lookup yields CDR1 MNHNS and CDR2 SASEGT. CDR3 size: 15 residues. Trimming removed 10 bases at V and 0 bases at J, with 13 bases between. The CDR3 DNA reads TGTGCCACCAAGGGACGGGTCTCTGGGGCCAACGTCCTGACTTTC. It translates to CATKGRVSGANVLTF.